This TCR beta chain was retrieved from a study of T-cell memory formation after mild COVID-19. Study-level points and caveats: Clones shrinking from day 15 to 85 showed even CD4/CD8 mixes; later expanders tilted CD4+.

Each CDR3 protein gets one entry after TCRdb re-called the 5' RACE reads with MiXCR. The table includes 200,000 to 250,000 distinct CDR3 sequences, about 10% detected once. This clonotype has a handful of counts. Its antigen is currently unknown. The receptor comes from a man between 18 and 29 years old who had mild COVID-19 (a few samples of this study predate the infection). Cell type and time point are not known. The sample was PBMCs or a T cell subset sorted from them (not recorded which).

For the CDR3, the DNA is TGTGCCAGCTCACCAGAGGGAGGCACTGAAGCTTTCTTT. This gives the protein CASSPEGGTEAFF. This chain uses TRBV18 with TRBJ1-1; D is unclear. Germline V gene sequence: CDR1 KGHSH, CDR2 LQKENI. There are 13 residues in the CDR3. The V end lost 2 bases, the J end lost 4 bases, and 8 bases lay between the germline ends.